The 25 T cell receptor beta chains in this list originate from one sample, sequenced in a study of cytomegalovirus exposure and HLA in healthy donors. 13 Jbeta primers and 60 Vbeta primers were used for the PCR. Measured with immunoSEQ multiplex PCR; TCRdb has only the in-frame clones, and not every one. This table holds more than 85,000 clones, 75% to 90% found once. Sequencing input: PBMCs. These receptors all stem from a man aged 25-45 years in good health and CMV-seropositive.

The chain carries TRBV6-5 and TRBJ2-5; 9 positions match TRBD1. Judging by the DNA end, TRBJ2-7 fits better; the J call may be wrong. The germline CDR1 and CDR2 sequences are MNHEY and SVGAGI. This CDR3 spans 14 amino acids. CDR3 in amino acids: CASRVGQGSYEQYF. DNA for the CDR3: TGTGCCAGCAGGGTGGGACAGGGCTCCTACGAGCAGTACTTC.

The CDR3 DNA sequence: TGCGCCAGCAGCCACCTACAGGGGTACGAGCAGTACTTC. Translation gives CASSHLQGYEQYF. The rearrangement uses TRBV4-3 and TRBJ2-7; 7 nucleotides agree with TRBD1. The junction had 3 bases not matched to a gene; V was cut back by 3 bases and J by 4 bases. This CDR3 spans 13 amino acids. Per germline, CDR1 LGHNA and CDR2 YSLEER.

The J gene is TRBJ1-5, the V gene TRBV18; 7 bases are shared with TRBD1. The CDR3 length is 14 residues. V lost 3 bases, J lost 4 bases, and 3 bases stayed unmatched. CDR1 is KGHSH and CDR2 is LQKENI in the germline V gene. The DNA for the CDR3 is TGTGCCAGCTCACCGACGACAGGGAATCAGCCCCAGCATTTT. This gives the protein CASSPTTGNQPQHF.

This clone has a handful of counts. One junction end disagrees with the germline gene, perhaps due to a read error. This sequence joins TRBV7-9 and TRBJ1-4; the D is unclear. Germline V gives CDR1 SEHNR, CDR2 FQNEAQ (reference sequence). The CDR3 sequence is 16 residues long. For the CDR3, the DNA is TGTGCCAGCAGCCTAGCCGCAGGTGCAACTAATGAAAAACTGTTTTTT. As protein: CASSLAAGATNEKLFF. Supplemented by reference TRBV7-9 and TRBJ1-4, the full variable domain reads DTGVSQNPRHKITKRGQNVTFRCDPISEHNRLYWYRQTLGQGPEFLTYFQNEAQLEKSRLLSDRFSAERPKGSFSTLEIQRTEQGDSAMYLCASSLAAGATNEKLFFGSGTQLSVL.

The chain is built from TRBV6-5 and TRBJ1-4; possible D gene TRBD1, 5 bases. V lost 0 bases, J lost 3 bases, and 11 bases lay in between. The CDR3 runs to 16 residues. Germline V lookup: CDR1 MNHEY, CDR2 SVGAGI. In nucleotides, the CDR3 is TGTGCCAGCAGTTACTCGAATCCAGGGTCTAATGAAAAACTGTTTTTT. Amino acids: CASSYSNPGSNEKLFF.

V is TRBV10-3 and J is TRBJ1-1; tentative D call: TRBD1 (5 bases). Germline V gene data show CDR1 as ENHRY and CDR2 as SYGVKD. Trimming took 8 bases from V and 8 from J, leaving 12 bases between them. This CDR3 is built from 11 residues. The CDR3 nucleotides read TGTGCCATCGCACAGGTGGGGGAAGCTTTCTTT. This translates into CAIAQVGEAFF.

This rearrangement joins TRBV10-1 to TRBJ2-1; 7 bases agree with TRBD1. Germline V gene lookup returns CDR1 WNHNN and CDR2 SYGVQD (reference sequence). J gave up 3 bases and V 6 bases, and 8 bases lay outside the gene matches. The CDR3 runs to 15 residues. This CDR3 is CASRADAGGYNEQFF. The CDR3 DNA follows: TGCGCCAGCAGAGCAGACGCAGGGGGCTACAATGAGCAGTTCTTC.

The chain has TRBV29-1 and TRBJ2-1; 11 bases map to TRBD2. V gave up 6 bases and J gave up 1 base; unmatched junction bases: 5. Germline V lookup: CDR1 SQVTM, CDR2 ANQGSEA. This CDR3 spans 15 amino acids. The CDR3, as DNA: TGCAGCGTACCGACTAGCGGGGATTCCTACAATGAGCAGTTCTTC. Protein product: CSVPTSGDSYNEQFF.

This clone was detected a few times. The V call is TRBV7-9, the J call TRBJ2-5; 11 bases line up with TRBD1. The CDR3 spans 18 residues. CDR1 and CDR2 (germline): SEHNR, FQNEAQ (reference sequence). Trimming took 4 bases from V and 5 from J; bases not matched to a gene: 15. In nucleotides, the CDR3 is TGTGCCAGCAGCTCCCGGTCCACGGACAGGGGGCGCCGGGAGACCCAGTACTTC. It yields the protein CASSSRSTDRGRRETQYF. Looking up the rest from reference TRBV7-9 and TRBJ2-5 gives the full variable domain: DTGVSQNPRHKITKRGQNVTFRCDPISEHNRLYWYRQTLGQGPEFLTYFQNEAQLEKSRLLSDRFSAERPKGSFSTLEIQRTEQGDSAMYLCASSSRSTDRGRRETQYFGPGTRLLVL.

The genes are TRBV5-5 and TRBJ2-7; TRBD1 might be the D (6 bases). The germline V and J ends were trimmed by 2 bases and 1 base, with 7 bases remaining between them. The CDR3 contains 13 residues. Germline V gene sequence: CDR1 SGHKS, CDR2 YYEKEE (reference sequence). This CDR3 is CASSFTGSYEQYF. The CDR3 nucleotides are TGTGCCAGCAGCTTCACAGGGTCCTACGAGCAGTACTTC.

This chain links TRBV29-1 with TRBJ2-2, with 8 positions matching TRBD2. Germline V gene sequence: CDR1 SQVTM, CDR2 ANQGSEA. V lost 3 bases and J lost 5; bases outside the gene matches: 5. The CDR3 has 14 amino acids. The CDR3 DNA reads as TGCAGCGTTGATCGGCTAGCGGGTACCGGGGAGCTGTTTTTT. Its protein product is CSVDRLAGTGELFF.

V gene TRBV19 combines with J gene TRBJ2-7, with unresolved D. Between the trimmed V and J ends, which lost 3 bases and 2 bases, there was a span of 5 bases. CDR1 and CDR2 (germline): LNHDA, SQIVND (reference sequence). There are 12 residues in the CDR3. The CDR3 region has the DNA TGTGCCAGTAGTATCGCAGCCTACGAGCAGTACTTC. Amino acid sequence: CASSIAAYEQYF.

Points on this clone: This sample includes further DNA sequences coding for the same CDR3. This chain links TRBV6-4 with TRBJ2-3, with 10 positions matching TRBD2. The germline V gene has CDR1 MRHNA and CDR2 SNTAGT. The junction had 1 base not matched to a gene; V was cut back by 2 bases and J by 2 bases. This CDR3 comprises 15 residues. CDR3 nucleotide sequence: TGTGCCAGCAGTGACAGCGGGGGGGCCACAGATACGCAGTATTTT. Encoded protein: CASSDSGGATDTQYF.

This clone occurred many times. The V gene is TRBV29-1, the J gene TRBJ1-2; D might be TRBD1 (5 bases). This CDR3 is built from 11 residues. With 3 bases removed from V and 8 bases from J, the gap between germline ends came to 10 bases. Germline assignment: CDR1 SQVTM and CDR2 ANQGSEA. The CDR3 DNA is TGCAGCGTTGAGGACATAGAAGGCTACACCTTC. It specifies CSVEDIEGYTF.

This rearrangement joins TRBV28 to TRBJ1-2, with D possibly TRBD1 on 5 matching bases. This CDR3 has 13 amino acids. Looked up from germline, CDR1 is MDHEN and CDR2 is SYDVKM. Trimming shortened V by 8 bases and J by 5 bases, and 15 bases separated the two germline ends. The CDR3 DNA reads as TGTGCCAGCCGGGGGGACCCCGGGTATGGCTACACCTTC. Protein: CASRGDPGYGYTF.

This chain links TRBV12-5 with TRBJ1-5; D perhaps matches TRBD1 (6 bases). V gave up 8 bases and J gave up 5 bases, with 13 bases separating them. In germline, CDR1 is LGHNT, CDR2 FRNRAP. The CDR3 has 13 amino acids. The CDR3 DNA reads TGTGCTAGTCAAGGGGGGGTGGATCAGCCCCAGCATTTT. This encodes CASQGGVDQPQHF.

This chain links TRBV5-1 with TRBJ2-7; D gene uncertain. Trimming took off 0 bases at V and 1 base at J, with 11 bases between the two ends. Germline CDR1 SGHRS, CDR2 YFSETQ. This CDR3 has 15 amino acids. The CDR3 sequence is CASSLGTTGSYEQYF. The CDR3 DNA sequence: TGCGCCAGCAGCTTGGGAACTACCGGATCCTACGAGCAGTACTTC.

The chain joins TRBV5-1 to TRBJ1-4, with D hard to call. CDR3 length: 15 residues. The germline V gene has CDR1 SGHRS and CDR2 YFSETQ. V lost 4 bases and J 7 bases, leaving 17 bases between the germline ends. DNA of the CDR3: TGCGCCAGCAGCCCGGGTCCGGGGATAAGTGAAAAACTGTTTTTT. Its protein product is CASSPGPGISEKLFF.

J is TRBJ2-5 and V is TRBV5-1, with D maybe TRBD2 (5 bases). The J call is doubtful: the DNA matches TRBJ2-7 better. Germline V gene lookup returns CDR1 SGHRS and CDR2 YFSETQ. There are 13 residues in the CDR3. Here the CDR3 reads CASSPSGPYEQYF. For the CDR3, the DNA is TGCGCCAGCAGTCCCAGCGGACCCTACGAGCAGTACTTC.

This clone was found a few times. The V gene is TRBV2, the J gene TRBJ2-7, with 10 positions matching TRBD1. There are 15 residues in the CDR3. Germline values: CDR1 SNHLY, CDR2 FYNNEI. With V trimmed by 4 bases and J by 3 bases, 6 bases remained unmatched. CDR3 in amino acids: CASSVGQGIFYEQYF. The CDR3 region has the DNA TGTGCCAGCAGTGTGGGACAGGGGATCTTCTACGAGCAGTACTTC.

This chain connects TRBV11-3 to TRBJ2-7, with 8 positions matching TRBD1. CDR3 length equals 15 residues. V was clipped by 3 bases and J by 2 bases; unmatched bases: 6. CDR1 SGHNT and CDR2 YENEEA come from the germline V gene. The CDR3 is CASSFETGVTYEQYF. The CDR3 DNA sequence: TGTGCCAGCAGCTTCGAGACAGGGGTCACCTACGAGCAGTACTTC.

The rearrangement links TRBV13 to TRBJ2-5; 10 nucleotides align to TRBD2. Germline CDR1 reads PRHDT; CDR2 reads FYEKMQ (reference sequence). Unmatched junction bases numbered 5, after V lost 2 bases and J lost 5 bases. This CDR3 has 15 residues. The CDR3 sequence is CASSLRLAGWETQYF. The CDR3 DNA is TGTGCCAGCAGCTTACGACTAGCGGGCTGGGAGACCCAGTACTTC. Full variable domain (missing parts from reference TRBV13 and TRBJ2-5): AAGVIQSPRHLIKEKRETATLKCYPIPRHDTVYWYQQGPGQDPQFLISFYEKMQSDKGSIPDRFSAQQFSDYHSELNMSSLELGDSALYFCASSLRLAGWETQYFGPGTRLLVL.

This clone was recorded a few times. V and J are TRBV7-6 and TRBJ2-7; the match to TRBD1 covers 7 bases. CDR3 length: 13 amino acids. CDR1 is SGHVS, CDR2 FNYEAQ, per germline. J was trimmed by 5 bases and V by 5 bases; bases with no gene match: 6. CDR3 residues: CASSPGTDHEQYF. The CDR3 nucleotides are TGTGCCAGCAGCCCCGGGACAGACCACGAGCAGTACTTC.

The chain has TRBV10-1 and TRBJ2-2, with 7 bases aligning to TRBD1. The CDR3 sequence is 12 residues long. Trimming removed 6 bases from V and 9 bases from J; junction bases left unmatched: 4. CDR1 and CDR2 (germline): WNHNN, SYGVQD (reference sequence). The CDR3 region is CASRGDSRELFF. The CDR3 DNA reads TGCGCCAGCAGGGGGGACAGCAGGGAGCTGTTTTTT.

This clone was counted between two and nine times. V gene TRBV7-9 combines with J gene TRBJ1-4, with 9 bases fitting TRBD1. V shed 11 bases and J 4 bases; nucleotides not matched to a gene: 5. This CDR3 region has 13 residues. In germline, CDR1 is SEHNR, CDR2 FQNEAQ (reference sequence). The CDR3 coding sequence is TGTGCCTCCGGGACAGGGATTAATGAAAAACTGTTTTTT. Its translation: CASGTGINEKLFF.